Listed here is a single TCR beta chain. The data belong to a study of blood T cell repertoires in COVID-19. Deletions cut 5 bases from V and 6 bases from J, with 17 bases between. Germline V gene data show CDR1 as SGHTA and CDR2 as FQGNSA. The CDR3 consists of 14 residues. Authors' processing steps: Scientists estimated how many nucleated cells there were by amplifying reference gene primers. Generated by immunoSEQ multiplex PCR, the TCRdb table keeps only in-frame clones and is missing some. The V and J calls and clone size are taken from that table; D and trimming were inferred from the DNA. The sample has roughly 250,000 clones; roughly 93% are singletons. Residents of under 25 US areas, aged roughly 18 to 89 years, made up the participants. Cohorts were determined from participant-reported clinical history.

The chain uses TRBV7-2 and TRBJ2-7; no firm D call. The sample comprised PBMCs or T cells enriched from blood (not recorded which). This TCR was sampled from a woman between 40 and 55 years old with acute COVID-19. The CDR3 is CASSPRRYLGEQYF. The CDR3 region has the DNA TGTGCCAGCAGCCCCCGGCGGTACCTAGGCGAGCAGTACTTC.